This is a list of T cell receptor beta chains from one sample in a study of regulatory T cells in long-lasting Graves disease. TCRdb called the multiplex PCR reads again in MiXCR, with one record for every CDR3 protein. The sample lists fewer than 550,000 distinct CDR3 sequences, approximately 16% occurring once. These data are also associated with another study on T cells in Graves' hyperthyroidism and ophthalmopathy.

Sequences were derived from peripheral blood mononuclear cells (PBMCs), sampled at new diagnosis, from a patient treated with antithyroid drugs. The receptors originated from a woman in her late teens or twenties with Graves disease. Both conserved end residues are part of each CDR3. A D gene is named only where the DNA matches it firmly. Part of the rows lack a size; the others show once, few, many or a class for expanded clones.

J | D | size | V | CDR3 | DNA
TRBJ1-6 | TRBD1 | - | TRBV10-2 | CASNDREGGSPLHF | TGCGCCAGCAACGACAGGGAGGGGGGTTCACCCCTCCACTTT
TRBJ2-3 | TRBD2 | - | TRBV6-4 | CASTGLALTDTQYF | TGTGCCAGCACCGGACTAGCGCTCACAGATACGCAGTATTTT
TRBJ2-2 | TRBD1 | - | TRBV7-8 | CASSSGQGGGELFF | TGTGCCAGCAGCTCCGGACAGGGAGGCGGGGAGCTGTTTTTT
TRBJ1-5 | - | few | TRBV29-1 | CSAFSGDSNQPQHF | TGCAGCGCATTCTCCGGGGATAGCAATCAGCCCCAGCATTTT
TRBJ2-1 | - | many | TRBV7-8 | CASSYDTYNEQFF | TGTGCCAGCAGCTATGACACGTACAATGAGCAGTTCTTC
TRBJ2-5 | - | many | TRBV28 | CASSLSQWETQYF | TGTGCCAGCAGTTTATCCCAATGGGAGACCCAGTACTTC
TRBJ2-2 | - | - | TRBV9 | CASSVGHVTDTGELFF | TGTGCCAGCAGCGTAGGACACGTGACGGACACCGGGGAGCTGTTTTTT
TRBJ2-5 | - | many | TRBV18 | CASSPRDNQETQYF | TGTGCCAGCTCACCTAGGGACAACCAAGAGACCCAGTACTTC
TRBJ2-1 | TRBD2 | few | TRBV24-1 | CATSDPSGTSYNEQFF | TGTGCCACCAGTGATCCTAGCGGGACCTCCTACAATGAGCAGTTCTTC
TRBJ2-3 | - | many | TRBV7-3 | CASSLTSGATSTDTQYF | TGTGCCAGCAGCTTAACTTCGGGGGCAACTAGCACAGATACGCAGTATTTT
TRBJ1-1 | TRBD1 | many | TRBV9 | CASSVGTGGMNTEAFF | TGTGCCAGCAGCGTCGGGACAGGGGGCATGAACACTGAAGCTTTCTTT
TRBJ2-3 | - | many | TRBV2 | CASISSLGGREDTQYF | TGTGCCAGCATTTCCTCACTGGGGGGTCGGGAAGATACGCAGTATTTT
TRBJ1-1 | - | - | TRBV20-1 | CSAKSTEIMNTEAFF | TGCAGTGCTAAGTCTACAGAGATTATGAACACTGAAGCTTTCTTT
TRBJ2-5 | - | many | TRBV3-1 | CASSQGASGRQETQYF | TGTGCCAGCAGCCAAGGAGCCAGCGGGCGCCAAGAGACCCAGTACTTC
TRBJ2-7 | TRBD1 | many | TRBV6-1 | CASSEATGGLVYEQYF | TGTGCCAGCAGTGAAGCGACAGGGGGTTTGGTCTACGAGCAGTACTTC
TRBJ1-5 | - | many | TRBV7-2 | CASSLAGQYSNQPQHF | TGTGCCAGCAGCTTAGCTGGGCAGTATAGCAATCAGCCCCAGCATTTT
TRBJ2-1 | TRBD2 | few | TRBV4-1 | CASSLTPGTSGSSYNEQFF | TGCGCCAGCAGCCTCACCCCCGGGACTAGCGGGAGCTCCTACAATGAGCAGTTCTTC
TRBJ2-2 | - | many | TRBV3-1 | CASSGTGELFF | TGTGCCAGCTCAGGCACCGGGGAGCTGTTTTTT
TRBJ2-5 | - | many | TRBV2 | CASREIVETQYF | TGTGCCAGCAGGGAGATAGTGGAGACCCAGTACTTC
TRBJ2-1 | - | - | TRBV5-1 | CASSLWGDIWDGANEQFF | TGCGCCAGCAGCTTGTGGGGGGACATATGGGACGGGGCCAATGAGCAGTTCTTC
TRBJ2-4 | - | - | TRBV3-1 | CASSLQNIQYF | TGTGCCAGCAGCCTACAGAACATTCAGTACTTC
TRBJ1-6 | - | many | TRBV20-1 | CSASRGGTGNSPLHF | TGCAGTGCGTCGAGGGGGGGTACTGGTAATTCACCCCTCCACTTT
TRBJ2-6 | - | many | TRBV12-3/TRBV12-4 | CASSFFTGTPSGANVLTF | TGTGCCAGCAGTTTCTTCACCGGGACACCCTCTGGGGCCAACGTCCTGACTTTC